The 30 T cell receptor beta chains below were found in one sample sequenced in a study of cytomegalovirus exposure and HLA in healthy donors (dated by TCRdb to about 2017). Library preparation used the immunoSEQ multiplex PCR assay. TCRdb re-hosts the immuneACCESS table, in-frame sequences only. Its copies lack some clones; in the studies checked, an unresolved V gene accounts for under half of them, and the cause for the rest is not known. This sample is represented by 120,000 or so clones; about 82% of them were singletons. The ten top clones hold around 5% of the sample. The sequencing input was PBMCs. The source is a man between 18 and 29 years old in good health and CMV-seronegative.

J is TRBJ1-1 and V is TRBV5-4, with 12 bases fitting TRBD1. This CDR3 is built from 19 residues. Germline V gene sequence: CDR1 SGHNT, CDR2 YYREEE (reference sequence). V shed 4 bases, J shed 4 bases, and the junction held 17 bases outside the gene matches. CDR3 DNA sequence: TGTGCCAGCAGCCTACCGGGGGGGACAGGGGGCGTTTTGGGCACTGAAGCTTTCTTT. Translated: CASSLPGGTGGVLGTEAFF.

This chain joins TRBV5-1 and TRBJ2-7; maybe TRBD2 (5 bases). Germline-derived CDR1 and CDR2 are SGHRS and YFSETQ. The germline V and J ends were trimmed by 4 bases and 1 base, with 12 bases remaining between them. The CDR3 is 14 amino acids. The CDR3: CASSPRGGSYEQYF. The CDR3 DNA sequence: TGCGCCAGCAGCCCAAGAGGCGGGTCCTACGAGCAGTACTTC.

This chain connects TRBV6-1 to TRBJ1-5, with TRBD1 matching 7 bases. Germline V gene data show CDR1 as MNHNS and CDR2 as SASEGT. The V and J ends lost 3 bases and 8 bases, in that order; junction bases with no gene match: 13. This CDR3 region has 16 residues. DNA of the CDR3: TGTGCCAGCAGTGATCCCCAGGGACAGTGGGGTAAGCCCCAGCATTTT. Its protein product is CASSDPQGQWGKPQHF.

V and J are TRBV5-1 and TRBJ2-5; 7 bases map to TRBD2. Germline assignment: CDR1 SGHRS and CDR2 YFSETQ. This CDR3 comprises 15 residues. V lost 4 bases, J lost 4 bases, and 10 bases stayed unmatched. The CDR3 is CASSLSGTKGETQYF. In nucleotides, the CDR3 is TGCGCCAGCAGCCTTTCCGGGACTAAGGGAGAGACCCAGTACTTC.

The rearrangement uses TRBV30 and TRBJ1-1; D not resolved. This CDR3 is 13 amino acids long. With 0 bases removed from V and 1 base from J, the gap between germline ends came to 6 bases. Germline CDR1 and CDR2: GTSNPN and SVGIG (reference sequence). The CDR3 DNA follows: TGTGCCTGGAGTGTAGCCCGGAACACTGAAGCTTTCTTT. Translated, it gives CAWSVARNTEAFF. The full variable domain, in which reference TRBV30 and TRBJ1-1 provide the parts outside the CDR3, is SQTIHQWPATLVQPVGSPLSLECTVEGTSNPNLYWYRQAAGRGLQLLFYSVGIGQISSEVPQNLSASRPQDRQFILSSKKLLLSDSGFYLCAWSVARNTEAFFGQGTRLTVV.

For the CDR3, the DNA is TGTGCCAGCTCACCACCGGGGGGGGCTCGGGAAAAACTGTTTTTT. This gives the protein CASSPPGGAREKLFF. V is TRBV18 and J is TRBJ1-4; possible D gene TRBD1, 6 bases. This CDR3 spans 15 amino acids. V was trimmed by 0 bases and J by 8 bases, leaving 13 bases between them. Germline CDR1 and CDR2: KGHSH and LQKENI.

V usage is TRBV9 and J usage is TRBJ1-1; no reliable D call. Germline assignment: CDR1 SGDLS and CDR2 YYNGEE. V lost 4 bases and J 3 bases, leaving 19 bases between the germline ends. The CDR3 is 16 amino acids. CDR3 sequence reads: CASSPGLLMGDTEAFF. The CDR3 region has the DNA TGTGCCAGCAGCCCGGGCCTCCTAATGGGAGACACTGAAGCTTTCTTT.

This chain's CDR3 is CASSMGGWNTEAFF. The CDR3 coding sequence is TGTGCCAGCAGTATGGGGGGTTGGAACACTGAAGCTTTCTTT. The chain carries TRBV6-5 and TRBJ1-1; possibly TRBD1 for D (5 bases). The germline V gene has CDR1 MNHEY and CDR2 SVGAGI. Between the trimmed V and J ends, which lost 5 bases and 1 base, there was a span of 11 bases. This CDR3 contains 14 residues.

The chain uses TRBV18 and TRBJ1-1, with 8 positions matching TRBD1. The CDR3 is 15 amino acids. From germline, CDR1 is KGHSH and CDR2 LQKENI. V lost 3 bases, J lost 1 base, and 4 bases stayed unmatched. The CDR3 nucleotides are TGTGCCAGCTCACCTCCAGGGGGCGGGAACACTGAAGCTTTCTTT. Amino acid sequence: CASSPPGGGNTEAFF.

In DNA, the CDR3 is TGTGCCAGCAGCGTGGACAGGGGGGATGGCTACACCTTC. Protein: CASSVDRGDGYTF. The rearrangement uses TRBV2 and TRBJ1-2; TRBD1 matches at 10 bases. Per the germline V gene, CDR1 is SNHLY and CDR2 is FYNNEI. Unmatched junction bases numbered 4, after V lost 6 bases and J lost 6 bases. CDR3 length: 13 residues.

The chain has TRBV19 and TRBJ2-7; 10 nucleotides match TRBD1. Germline V gene sequence: CDR1 LNHDA, CDR2 SQIVND (reference sequence). The CDR3 runs to 16 residues. With 7 bases clipped from V and 1 base from J, the junction kept 10 bases outside the gene matches. CDR3 region: CASTGRRGQGSYEQYF. CDR3 nucleotide sequence: TGTGCCAGTACGGGCCGTAGGGGACAGGGGTCCTACGAGCAGTACTTC. Supplemented by reference TRBV19 and TRBJ2-7, the full variable domain reads DGGITQSPKYLFRKEGQNVTLSCEQNLNHDAMYWYRQDPGQGLRLIYYSQIVNDFQKGDIAEGYSVSREKKESFPLTVTSAQKNPTAFYLCASTGRRGQGSYEQYFGPGTRLTVT.

V is TRBV5-1 and J is TRBJ2-5; D is perhaps TRBD2 (6 bases). The CDR3 contains 14 residues. CDR1 is SGHRS and CDR2 is YFSETQ in the germline V gene. V lost 4 bases and J lost 1, with 11 bases in between. CDR3 nucleotides: TGCGCCAGCAGCCCCCGGGACTTCCAAGAGACCCAGTACTTC. Its protein is CASSPRDFQETQYF.

This chain uses TRBV7-8 with TRBJ1-3, with TRBD1 matching over 8 bases. J lost 1 base, V lost 4 bases, and 6 bases had no gene match. CDR1 is SGHVS, CDR2 FQNEAQ, per germline. CDR3 length equals 16 residues. This CDR3 reads CASSSPDRDSGNTIYF. For the CDR3, the DNA is TGTGCCAGCAGCTCCCCGGACAGGGATTCTGGAAACACCATATATTTT. Using reference TRBV7-8 and TRBJ1-3 for the parts outside the CDR3, the full variable domain is GAGVSQSPRYKVAKRGQDVALRCDPISGHVSLFWYQQALGQGPEFLTYFQNEAQLDKSGLPSDRFFAERPEGSVSTLKIQRTQQEDSAVYLCASSSPDRDSGNTIYFGEGSWLTVV.

The CDR3, as DNA: TGTGCCAGTAAGGACAGGGCGGCAGCTTTCTTT. Its translation: CASKDRAAAFF. The J gene is TRBJ1-1, the V gene TRBV19; 8 bases are shared with TRBD1. The junction had 5 bases not matched to a gene; V was cut back by 7 bases and J by 10 bases. This CDR3 spans 11 amino acids. CDR1 is LNHDA and CDR2 is SQIVND in the germline V gene (reference sequence).

The rearrangement links TRBV18 to TRBJ2-5; 11 bases agree with TRBD2. The germline gives CDR1 KGHSH, CDR2 LQKENI. The V and J ends lost 5 bases and 4 bases, in that order; junction bases with no gene match: 3. This CDR3 spans 14 amino acids. CDR3 nucleotides: TGTGCCAGCTCAACTACTAGCGGGAGAGAGACCCAGTACTTC. Translated: CASSTTSGRETQYF.

The CDR3: CASRADSDTEAFF. In DNA, the CDR3 is TGCGCCAGCAGGGCAGATAGCGACACTGAAGCTTTCTTT. This chain links TRBV5-1 with TRBJ1-1; D is ambiguous. The germline V gene encodes CDR1 SGHRS and CDR2 YFSETQ. With 5 bases removed from V and 3 bases from J, the gap between germline ends came to 11 bases. This CDR3 spans 13 amino acids.

The V gene is TRBV2, the J gene TRBJ2-2; 9 bases map to TRBD2. The V gene end was trimmed by 7 bases and the J gene end by 5 bases; junction bases not matched to a gene: 8. This CDR3 spans 15 amino acids. Germline V gene sequence: CDR1 SNHLY, CDR2 FYNNEI. CDR3: CASTLSGRRTGELFF. CDR3 coding DNA: TGTGCCAGCACCCTCAGCGGGAGGAGGACCGGGGAGCTGTTTTTT.

There are a few counts of this clone. The V and J genes are TRBV19 and TRBJ1-1; D is unclear. Germline V lookup: CDR1 LNHDA, CDR2 SQIVND (reference sequence). V was shortened by 1 base and J by 1 base, with 10 bases between the two germline ends. The length of the CDR3 is 15 residues. The CDR3 DNA follows: TGTGCCAGTAGTATAGGGCACACTAGGAACACTGAAGCTTTCTTT. It codes for CASSIGHTRNTEAFF.

The chain links TRBV30 to TRBJ2-3; a possible D gene is TRBD2 (5 bases). This CDR3 spans 14 amino acids. Per the germline V gene, CDR1 is GTSNPN and CDR2 is SVGIG (reference sequence). Trimming took 5 bases from V and 0 from J, leaving 12 bases between them. CDR3 sequence: CAWGASRSTDTQYF. The CDR3 nucleotides read TGTGCCTGGGGTGCTAGCCGTAGCACAGATACGCAGTATTTT.

The chain employs TRBV5-8 and TRBJ1-6; perhaps TRBD1 as D (6 bases). V lost 6 bases, J lost 0 bases, and 16 bases lay in between. CDR3 length equals 17 residues. Germline CDR1 and CDR2: SGHTS and YDEGEE. The CDR3 sequence is CASIVPGQSSYNSPLHF. CDR3 nucleotide sequence: TGTGCCAGCATCGTCCCGGGACAAAGCTCCTATAATTCACCCCTCCACTTT.

The chain couples TRBV5-1 to TRBJ2-3; 10 nucleotides align to TRBD2. V gave up 0 bases and J gave up 3 bases; unmatched junction bases: 1. The CDR3 is 15 amino acids. Germline CDR1 and CDR2: SGHRS and YFSETQ. The CDR3 here is CASSLELAGTDTQYF. In nucleotides, the CDR3 is TGCGCCAGCAGCTTGGAACTAGCGGGGACAGATACGCAGTATTTT.

This clone was counted once. The CDR3 DNA reads as TGTGCCAGCAGCGGATCAACAGGGGCAACTAATGAAAAACTGTTTTTT. Protein sequence: CASSGSTGATNEKLFF. V gene TRBV9 combines with J gene TRBJ1-4; 7 bases align to TRBD1. V lost 3 bases to trimming and J lost 0 bases; unmatched junction nucleotides: 5. This CDR3 is 16 amino acids long. Germline assignment: CDR1 SGDLS and CDR2 YYNGEE. Combining the CDR3 with reference TRBV9 and TRBJ1-4 gives the whole variable domain DSGVTQTPKHLITATGQRVTLRCSPRSGDLSVYWYQQSLDQGLQFLIQYYNGEERAKGNILERFSAQQFPDLHSELNLSSLELGDSALYFCASSGSTGATNEKLFFGSGTQLSVL.

This chain connects TRBV28 to TRBJ2-1; TRBD2 might be the D (5 bases). The CDR3 totals 14 residues. V was trimmed by 5 bases and J by 9 bases, leaving 17 bases between them. Germline assignment: CDR1 MDHEN and CDR2 SYDVKM. This CDR3 is CASSDGGRYSEQFF. For the CDR3, the DNA is TGTGCCAGCAGTGACGGAGGCCGGTATAGTGAGCAGTTCTTC.

The gene calls are TRBV6-5 and TRBJ2-5; TRBD1 agrees at 7 bases. There are 15 residues in the CDR3. After removal of 0 bases from V and 1 base from J, the junction contained 2 bases not matched to a gene. The V gene's germline CDR1 is MNHEY and CDR2 SVGAGI. The CDR3 DNA is TGTGCCAGCAGTTACTCGGGACAGCGCCAAGAGACCCAGTACTTC. This gives the protein CASSYSGQRQETQYF.

The chain joins TRBV30 to TRBJ2-1; maybe TRBD1 (7 bases). The germline V gene has CDR1 GTSNPN and CDR2 SVGIG (reference sequence). This CDR3 spans 15 amino acids. The V end lost 0 bases, the J end lost 2 bases, and 11 bases lay between the germline ends. Written as DNA, the CDR3 is TGTGCCTGGAGTGTCGGCAGGGGGGCCTACAATGAGCAGTTCTTC. Its protein product is CAWSVGRGAYNEQFF.

This chain uses TRBV19 with TRBJ2-1; 7 bases are shared with TRBD2. Germline CDR1 LNHDA, CDR2 SQIVND (reference sequence). After removal of 5 bases from V and 0 bases from J, the junction contained 7 bases not matched to a gene. The CDR3 covers 16 residues. In DNA, the CDR3 is TGTGCCAGTAGTCATCAGCGGGGTAGCTCCTACAATGAGCAGTTCTTC. Translating it yields CASSHQRGSSYNEQFF.

In DNA form, the CDR3 reads TGCGCCAGCAGCCAAGAATTCGACTCCACCTACGAGCAGTACTTC. Protein product: CASSQEFDSTYEQYF. This rearrangement joins TRBV4-1 to TRBJ2-7, with unresolved D. Germline lookup yields CDR1 MGHRA and CDR2 YSYEKL. V was cut by 0 bases and J by 2 bases, with 11 bases left in between. The CDR3 loop spans 15 amino acids.

The table lists this clone with a count of one. The V gene is TRBV5-1, the J gene TRBJ2-7, with 8 bases matching TRBD1. The CDR3 sequence is 14 residues long. Germline trimming cut 5 bases from V and 4 bases from J; bases unmatched to any gene: 8. Germline CDR1 is SGHRS and CDR2 is YFSETQ. The CDR3 nucleotides are TGCGCCAGCAGGCCGCCGGGACAGGATTACGAGCAGTACTTC. This sequence encodes CASRPPGQDYEQYF. Based on the CDR3 plus reference TRBV5-1 and TRBJ2-7, the full variable domain is KAGVTQTPRYLIKTRGQQVTLSCSPISGHRSVSWYQQTPGQGLQFLFEYFSETQRNKGNFPGRFSGRQFSNSRSEMNVSTLELGDSALYLCASRPPGQDYEQYFGPGTRLTVT.

This clone was seen once. The chain has TRBV30 and TRBJ2-6, with D possibly TRBD2 on 6 matching bases. The germline gives CDR1 GTSNPN, CDR2 SVGIG (reference sequence). CDR3 length: 14 amino acids. The V gene lost 0 bases and the J gene lost 3 bases, with 6 bases spanning the gap. The DNA for the CDR3 is TGTGCCTGGAGTGTGGGGGGTGGGGCCAACGTCCTGACTTTC. Amino acids: CAWSVGGGANVLTF.

The V and J genes are TRBV30 and TRBJ2-5; 8 bases agree with TRBD2. Germline V lookup: CDR1 GTSNPN, CDR2 SVGIG (reference sequence). There are 14 residues in the CDR3. The trim removed 4 bases at V and 3 bases at J, leaving 7 bases unmatched. The CDR3 region has the DNA TGTGCCTGGAACCTTCGGGGGGGGGAAGAGACCCAGTACTTC. Its translation: CAWNLRGGEETQYF.